The clone carrying this T cell receptor (beta chain) was counted only a few times. The CDR3 length is 18 residues. The V end lost 4 bases, the J end lost 2 bases, and 24 bases lay between the germline ends. Germline V gene data show CDR1 as SGHRS and CDR2 as YFSETQ. The sample is drawn from a study of blood T cell repertoires in COVID-19. Per the original methods: From reference gene primer amplification, estimates of nucleated cell counts were derived. Method: immunoSEQ multiplex PCR; TCRdb's copy keeps in-frame clones and lacks some. V, J and clone size were drawn from that table, and D and trimming were deduced from the DNA. Counted here are around 230,000 clones, about 90% occurring once; the ten biggest clones make up approximately 3.5%.

The gene calls are TRBV5-1 and TRBJ1-2; a possible D gene is TRBD1 (6 bases). Material: PBMCs or T cells enriched from blood (not recorded which). This TCR was recovered from a woman aged 40 to 55 with acute COVID-19. CDR3 bases: TGCGCCAGCAGCCCGACAGGAGACGGGCTCGTCCGAAACTATGGCTACACCTTC. Residues: CASSPTGDGLVRNYGYTF.